This T cell receptor beta chain appears in the sequencing data of a study of Ad26.COV2.S vaccination and SARS-CoV-2 variants. Described treatment: about 20 received Ad26.COV2.S at low or high dose, single or two shots; roughly 5 received placebo; per-sample allocation not given. It was on day 63 after the first vaccine or placebo injection that samples were taken. This vaccine is an Ad26 vector that expresses the Wuhan-strain SARS-CoV-2 spike. Trimming took 2 bases from V and 0 from J, leaving 14 bases between them. The CDR3 covers 17 residues. CDR1 and CDR2 (germline): MGHRA, YSYEKL. Whole-study results and caveats: Those who received the vaccine showed greater spike-specific TCR breadth than those given placebo.

Details on this clone: Its target is not known.

Data came from immunoSEQ multiplex PCR; TCRdb stores just in-frame clones and leaves some out. The data show 440,000 or so clones, approximately 90% seen once. Material: peripheral blood, obtained in a trial of Ad26.COV2.S vaccine versus placebo. The V call is TRBV4-1, the J call TRBJ2-1; no definite D call. This receptor was taken from a person between 18 and 60 years old who received the Ad26.COV2.S COVID-19 vaccine or a placebo. The CDR3 region has the DNA TGCGCCAGCAGCCAACGTTTAACGGAGAGCTCCTACAATGAGCAGTTCTTC. Translating gives CASSQRLTESSYNEQFF.